The 29 T cell receptor beta chains below all came from one sample that was sequenced in a study of blood T cell repertoires in COVID-19. TCRdb's table, derived via immunoSEQ multiplex PCR, lists solely in-frame clones and lacks some. The data hold approximately 160,000 clones, with roughly 72% observed a single time. Material for sequencing was peripheral blood. Receptors originate from a woman older than 75 with acute or convalescent COVID-19.

This rearrangement joins TRBV6-5 to TRBJ1-2; 7 positions match TRBD1. Germline assignment: CDR1 MNHEY and CDR2 SVGAGI. Trimming at V came to 10 bases and at J to 4 bases, leaving 9 bases not matched to a gene. This CDR3 region has 13 residues. CDR3 sequence reads: CATQPTGLYGYTF. The CDR3 coding sequence is TGTGCCACCCAACCGACAGGGCTCTATGGCTACACCTTC.

Here the CDR3 DNA reads TGTGCCAGCAGTTATAGTCCCTCGCGGGGAGCTTTCTTT. It encodes CASSYSPSRGAFF. This chain uses TRBV6-5 with TRBJ1-1; D is uncertain. CDR3 length: 13 amino acids. CDR1 is MNHEY and CDR2 is SVGAGI in the germline V gene. Trimming removed 3 bases at V and 10 bases at J, with 15 bases between.

Details on this clone: Mismatch with germline at one junction end may stem from a read error. This rearrangement joins TRBV7-7 to TRBJ2-5; a weak D match, TRBD2 (6 bases). The CDR3 runs to 17 residues. CDR1 is SSHAT and CDR2 is FNYEAQ in the germline V gene (reference sequence). The CDR3 nucleotides read TGTGCTAGCAGCTTACCCCCCACGGGGGACCAACCCGGGACCCAGTACTTC. Residues: CASSLPPTGDQPGTQYF. Looking up the rest from reference TRBV7-7 and TRBJ2-5 gives the full variable domain: GAGVSQSPRYKVTKRGQDVTLRCDPISSHATLYWYQQALGQGPEFLTYFNYEAQPDKSGLPSDRFSAERPEGSISTLTIQRTEQRDSAMYRCASSLPPTGDQPGTQYFGPGTRLLVL.

The J gene is TRBJ2-5, the V gene TRBV5-1; perhaps TRBD2 as D (5 bases). The CDR3 runs to 15 residues. In germline, CDR1 is SGHRS, CDR2 YFSETQ. Between the trimmed V and J ends, which lost 0 bases and 2 bases, there was a span of 11 bases. CDR3 nucleotides: TGCGCCAGCAGCTTGGGGTGGAGCGGACAAGAGACCCAGTACTTC. Residues: CASSLGWSGQETQYF. The variable domain in full, completed from reference TRBV5-1 and TRBJ2-5, reads KAGVTQTPRYLIKTRGQQVTLSCSPISGHRSVSWYQQTPGQGLQFLFEYFSETQRNKGNFPGRFSGRQFSNSRSEMNVSTLELGDSALYLCASSLGWSGQETQYFGPGTRLLVL.

This clone was seen once. The chain couples TRBV5-1 to TRBJ2-7; 9 bases agree with TRBD1. The CDR3 contains 15 residues. In germline, CDR1 is SGHRS, CDR2 YFSETQ. Trimming at V came to 5 bases and at J to 2 bases, leaving 8 bases not matched to a gene. The CDR3 bases are TGCGCCAGCAGACTGGGGGGACAGGGCACCTACGAGCAGTACTTC. Protein sequence: CASRLGGQGTYEQYF.

The chain recombines TRBV24-1 with TRBJ2-1; a possible D gene is TRBD2 (5 bases). CDR3 length: 13 residues. CDR1 and CDR2 (germline): KGHDR, SFDVKD. V was clipped by 4 bases and J by 4 bases, with 7 bases between them. CDR3 region: CATSDPGYNEQFF. In DNA form, the CDR3 reads TGTGCCACCAGTGACCCGGGGTACAATGAGCAGTTCTTC.

This sequence joins TRBV27 and TRBJ1-3; the match to TRBD1 covers 7 bases. The CDR3 sequence is 14 residues long. J gave up 6 bases and V 5 bases, and 7 bases lay outside the gene matches. The germline V gene has CDR1 MNHEY and CDR2 SMNVEV (reference sequence). The CDR3 here is CASSPTGQTNTIYF. CDR3 sequence (DNA): TGTGCCAGCAGTCCTACGGGACAGACAAACACCATATATTTT.

This clone came up a few times. V usage is TRBV5-1 and J usage is TRBJ1-1; TRBD1 aligns across 8 bases. With V trimmed by 4 bases and J by 1 base, 3 bases remained unmatched. Germline CDR1 SGHRS, CDR2 YFSETQ. CDR3 size: 14 residues. The CDR3 protein is CASSTGTGNTEAFF. The CDR3 DNA reads as TGCGCCAGCAGCACAGGGACAGGGAACACTGAAGCTTTCTTT.

This clone has just a few counts. The chain uses TRBV9 and TRBJ2-1; 11 bases line up with TRBD2. This CDR3 contains 15 residues. Per the germline V gene, CDR1 is SGDLS and CDR2 is YYNGEE. After removal of 3 bases from V and 7 bases from J, the junction contained 6 bases not matched to a gene. CDR3 loop: CASSASGGRGNEQFF. Here the CDR3 DNA reads TGTGCCAGCAGCGCTAGCGGGGGGAGGGGGAATGAGCAGTTCTTC.

A single count supports this clone. The chain links TRBV6-5 to TRBJ1-1; D is perhaps TRBD1 (5 bases). This CDR3 is built from 14 residues. Trimming removed 8 bases from V and 5 bases from J, with 18 bases in between. Germline values: CDR1 MNHEY, CDR2 SVGAGI. CDR3 region: CASGAKHGGTEAFF. In nucleotides, the CDR3 is TGTGCCAGCGGGGCGAAGCATGGGGGGACTGAAGCTTTCTTT.

The rearrangement joins TRBV19 to TRBJ1-1; 7 bases match TRBD1. V trimming: 5 bases; J trimming: 11 bases; junction bases outside the gene matches: 8. Germline lookup yields CDR1 LNHDA and CDR2 SQIVND (reference sequence). The CDR3 consists of 12 residues. CDR3 DNA sequence: TGTGCCAGTAGTTGGACAGGAGGGCTTGCTTTCTTT. It translates to CASSWTGGLAFF.

This clone showed up just once. The genes are TRBV2 and TRBJ2-4, with D hard to call. The CDR3 contains 13 residues. CDR1 and CDR2 (germline): SNHLY, FYNNEI. V shed 8 bases and J shed 5 bases, with 13 bases lying between them. CDR3 protein: CASGESEQNIQYF. CDR3 bases: TGTGCCAGCGGAGAATCGGAACAAAACATTCAGTACTTC.

The chain uses TRBV7-2 and TRBJ2-1, with 9 positions matching TRBD2. Germline CDR1 is SGHTA and CDR2 is FQGNSA. J gave up 5 bases and V 4 bases, and 9 bases lay outside the gene matches. The length of the CDR3 is 16 residues. The CDR3 region is CASSSFPAGGDNEQFF. In nucleotides, the CDR3 is TGTGCCAGCAGCTCATTCCCAGCGGGGGGTGACAATGAGCAGTTCTTC.

This clone came up a few times. V gene TRBV6-5 combines with J gene TRBJ1-1; no firm D call. The CDR3 covers 11 residues. Germline V CDR1 and CDR2: MNHEY, SVGAGI. V shed 2 bases and J shed 6 bases, with 4 bases lying between them. The chain's CDR3 is CASSYGPEAFF. DNA of the CDR3: TGTGCCAGCAGTTACGGGCCTGAAGCTTTCTTT.

V usage is TRBV7-7 and J usage is TRBJ2-5; maybe TRBD2 (6 bases). Trimming cost V 5 bases and J 0 bases, with 10 bases left between them. CDR3 size: 14 residues. Per the germline V gene, CDR1 is SSHAT and CDR2 is FNYEAQ (reference sequence). CDR3 nucleotide sequence: TGTGCCAGCAGCCCGGGACTGTACCAAGAGACCCAGTACTTC. As protein: CASSPGLYQETQYF.

The gene calls are TRBV3-1 (or the pseudogene TRBV3-2) and TRBJ1-2; 7 bases agree with TRBD1. CDR1 is LGHDT, CDR2 YNNKEL, per germline (reference sequence). The CDR3 runs to 13 residues. The J segment lost 4 bases and the V segment lost 4 bases, leaving 3 bases of the junction unmatched. This chain's CDR3 is CASSPGTVYGYTF. The CDR3 bases are TGTGCCAGCAGCCCGGGGACAGTCTATGGCTACACCTTC.

This chain uses TRBV7-3 with TRBJ2-3; TRBD1 aligns across 11 bases. The V and J ends lost 4 bases and 11 bases, in that order; junction bases with no gene match: 8. Per germline, CDR1 SGHTA and CDR2 FQGTGA. The CDR3 is 14 residues long. The CDR3 protein is CASSSGQGASKQYF. The CDR3 nucleotides read TGTGCCAGCAGCTCCGGACAGGGGGCATCTAAGCAGTATTTT. Full variable domain (rest looked up from reference TRBV7-3 and TRBJ2-3): GAGVSQTPSNKVTEKGKYVELRCDPISGHTALYWYRQSLGQGPEFLIYFQGTGAADDSGLPNDRFFAVRPEGSVSTLKIQRTERGDSAVYLCASSSGQGASKQYFGPGTRLTVL.

The chain links TRBV18 to TRBJ2-1; no reliable D call. Per germline, CDR1 KGHSH and CDR2 LQKENI. CDR3 length equals 12 residues. V lost 5 bases and J lost 6, with 8 bases in between. CDR3 sequence: CASSTEINEQFF. In DNA, the CDR3 is TGTGCCAGCTCAACAGAAATCAATGAGCAGTTCTTC.

This rearrangement joins TRBV27 to TRBJ1-6, with D maybe TRBD1 (6 bases). V shed 8 bases and J shed 3 bases, with 20 bases lying between them. The CDR3 length is 17 residues. CDR1 and CDR2 from the germline V gene are MNHEY and SMNVEV (reference sequence). The CDR3 loop reads CASPRAQGPIYNSPLHF. CDR3 bases: TGTGCCAGCCCCAGGGCGCAGGGGCCTATCTATAATTCACCCCTCCACTTT.

The chain uses TRBV25-1 and TRBJ2-1, with a tentative D call TRBD1 (6 bases). The germline V gene has CDR1 MGHDK and CDR2 SYGVNS. The CDR3 totals 14 residues. V lost 2 bases and J 4 bases, leaving 9 bases between the germline ends. CDR3 bases: TGTGCCAGCAGTGAAACCGGGACATACAATGAGCAGTTCTTC. It yields the protein CASSETGTYNEQFF.

The chain uses TRBV4-3 and TRBJ1-1; 10 nucleotides line up with TRBD1. V was clipped by 0 bases and J by 1 base; unmatched bases: 11. Germline V gene sequence: CDR1 LGHNA, CDR2 YSLEER. The CDR3 spans 19 residues. The CDR3 loop is CASSQELGTGVLGNTEAFF. The CDR3 DNA sequence: TGCGCCAGCAGCCAAGAACTCGGGACAGGGGTGTTGGGGAACACTGAAGCTTTCTTT.

This clone was detected only once. The J gene is TRBJ1-1, the V gene TRBV7-3; weak D call: TRBD1 (5 bases). V lost 3 bases to trimming and J lost 6 bases, with 11 bases between them. This CDR3 contains 13 residues. CDR1 and CDR2 (germline): SGHTA, FQGTGA. The CDR3 reads CASSLGREAEAFF. DNA of the CDR3: TGTGCCAGCAGCTTGGGCAGGGAGGCTGAAGCTTTCTTT. Combining the CDR3 with reference TRBV7-3 and TRBJ1-1 gives the whole variable domain GAGVSQTPSNKVTEKGKYVELRCDPISGHTALYWYRQSLGQGPEFLIYFQGTGAADDSGLPNDRFFAVRPEGSVSTLKIQRTERGDSAVYLCASSLGREAEAFFGQGTRLTVV.

The chain uses TRBV19 and TRBJ1-2, with TRBD1 matching over 7 bases. V gave up 7 bases and J gave up 8 bases; unmatched junction bases: 10. CDR1 LNHDA and CDR2 SQIVND come from the germline V gene (reference sequence). The CDR3 contains 13 residues. CDR3 sequence: CASKLGTGEGYTF. The CDR3 DNA sequence: TGTGCCAGTAAGTTAGGAACAGGGGAAGGCTACACCTTC.

V and J are TRBV19 and TRBJ1-2, with TRBD1 as a possible D gene (6 bases). Germline V gene lookup returns CDR1 LNHDA and CDR2 SQIVND (reference sequence). With 6 bases removed from V and 8 bases from J, the gap between germline ends came to 16 bases. The CDR3 is 13 amino acids. The CDR3 DNA follows: TGTGCCAGTAGCCGTTCCACGGGGGGCGGCTACACCTTC. Amino acids: CASSRSTGGGYTF.

Notes on this clone: This sample also contains other DNA sequences that code for the same CDR3. The gene calls are TRBV5-1 and TRBJ1-1; 8 nucleotides line up with TRBD1. Trimming took 0 bases from V and 0 from J; bases not matched to a gene: 10. Germline assignment: CDR1 SGHRS and CDR2 YFSETQ. This CDR3 has 18 amino acids. CDR3 amino acids: CASSLGGGQGLMNTEAFF. The CDR3 DNA reads TGCGCCAGCAGCTTGGGGGGTGGACAGGGACTCATGAACACTGAAGCTTTCTTT.

The chain carries TRBV4-1 and TRBJ1-5; 10 bases align to TRBD1. The CDR3 has 17 residues. Germline V gene data show CDR1 as MGHRA and CDR2 as YSYEKL. The trim removed 0 bases at V and 3 bases at J, leaving 5 bases unmatched. CDR3 loop: CASSQDPGQGPNQPQHF. CDR3 sequence (DNA): TGCGCCAGCAGCCAAGATCCGGGACAGGGGCCCAATCAGCCCCAGCATTTT.

This clone was seen only a few times. The chain recombines TRBV7-9 with TRBJ2-3; unclear D gene. Between the trimmed V and J ends, which lost 5 bases and 4 bases, there was a span of 10 bases. The CDR3 has 13 residues. In germline, CDR1 is SEHNR, CDR2 FQNEAQ (reference sequence). In nucleotides, the CDR3 is TGTGCCAGCAGCCCCTTGGCCCCAGATACGCAGTATTTT. Translation: CASSPLAPDTQYF.

The genes are TRBV30 and TRBJ1-2; TRBD1 agrees at 8 bases. With V trimmed by 4 bases and J by 8 bases, 9 bases remained unmatched. The length of the CDR3 is 13 residues. Germline-derived CDR1 and CDR2 are GTSNPN and SVGIG (reference sequence). CDR3 sequence (DNA): TGTGCCTGGAACCTGAGGACAGGGAACGGCTACACCTTC. Its translation is CAWNLRTGNGYTF.

The CDR3 DNA reads TGTGCCAGCAGCGTCACGGGAGGGCCCAGGGCTGAAGCTTTCTTT. This gives the protein CASSVTGGPRAEAFF. The gene calls are TRBV9 and TRBJ1-1; tentative D call: TRBD1 (5 bases). Germline V gene lookup returns CDR1 SGDLS and CDR2 YYNGEE. The CDR3 consists of 15 residues. The germline V and J ends were trimmed by 2 bases and 6 bases, with 17 bases remaining between them.